The next 8 T cell receptor beta chains were all read from a single sample in a study of OX40 agonist ivuxolimab in advanced cancers. The protocol was immunoSEQ multiplex PCR, while the TCRdb copy is restricted to in-frame clones and leaves out a portion. The profile shows some 59,000 clones, around 87% of them singletons. The sample here was CD4+ or CD8+ T cells sorted from blood, taken in a trial of the OX40 agonist ivuxolimab. These receptors originate from an adult with an advanced solid tumor such as melanoma, head and neck, liver or kidney cancer.

This clone was seen once. Other DNA sequences in this specimen translate into the identical CDR3. The rearrangement uses TRBV15 and TRBJ1-1; 12 positions agree with TRBD1. The trim removed 0 bases at V and 5 bases at J, leaving 7 bases unmatched. The length of the CDR3 is 17 residues. Germline V gene lookup returns CDR1 LNHNV and CDR2 YYDKDF (reference sequence). The DNA of the CDR3 is TGTGCCACCAGCAGAGAAGGGACAGGGGGCTTGAGAACTGAAGCTTTCTTT. Encoded protein: CATSREGTGGLRTEAFF.

The CDR3 region has the DNA TGTGCCATCAGCCCGGGGGGGGCTGAAGCTTTCTTT. Its protein product is CAISPGGAEAFF. This chain connects TRBV10-3 to TRBJ1-1, with a tentative D call TRBD1 (5 bases). V was trimmed by 6 bases and J by 6 bases, leaving 11 bases between them. Germline assignment: CDR1 ENHRY and CDR2 SYGVKD. This CDR3 has 12 amino acids.

This rearrangement joins TRBV28 to TRBJ1-5; D call uncertain. The CDR3 length is 12 residues. V was cut by 2 bases and J by 10 bases, with 9 bases left in between. The germline V gene has CDR1 MDHEN and CDR2 SYDVKM. In DNA, the CDR3 is TGTGCCAGCAGTTTAACCCCCAATCCCCAGCATTTT. Translated: CASSLTPNPQHF.

A word on this clone: At one boundary the junction diverges from the germline segment, which might be a read error. This rearrangement joins TRBV10-3 to TRBJ1-2; D ambiguous. In germline, CDR1 is ENHRY, CDR2 SYGVKD. This CDR3 spans 15 amino acids. The CDR3 reads CASSVQSGPYYGYTF. The CDR3 coding sequence is TGTGCCAGCAGTGTACAGTCAGGACCATACTATGGCTACACCTTC.

This clone was seen just once. The V call is TRBV7-2, the J call TRBJ1-5; D perhaps matches TRBD1 (6 bases). Deletions cut 4 bases from V and 3 bases from J, with 22 bases between. Germline values: CDR1 SGHTA, CDR2 FQGNSA. This CDR3 is built from 18 residues. CDR3 in DNA: TGTGCCAGCAGCTACGGGGTTGGGTCGGGGGCGGTCAATCAGCCCCAGCATTTT. Its protein is CASSYGVGSGAVNQPQHF.

This clone was recorded only once. The gene calls are TRBV19 and TRBJ2-6; D is undetermined. Germline CDR1 LNHDA, CDR2 SQIVND (reference sequence). CDR3 length: 17 residues. V was trimmed by 5 bases and J by 0 bases, leaving 14 bases between them. Written as DNA, the CDR3 is TGTGCCAGTAGTTGGCGTCGCACCGGCTCTGGGGCCAACGTCCTGACTTTC. Residues: CASSWRRTGSGANVLTF.

V and J are TRBV9 and TRBJ1-1; 7 positions agree with TRBD1. Germline CDR1 and CDR2: SGDLS and YYNGEE. J lost 6 bases, V lost 3 bases, and 5 bases had no gene match. The CDR3 is 13 residues long. In DNA, the CDR3 is TGTGCCAGCAGCGCAGGGGGGCGCGCTGAAGCTTTCTTT. Encoded protein: CASSAGGRAEAFF.

J is TRBJ2-4 and V is TRBV19, with D perhaps given as TRBD1 or TRBD2 (6 bases each). The CDR3 is 19 residues long. The germline V gene has CDR1 LNHDA and CDR2 SQIVND (reference sequence). V lost 4 bases to trimming and J lost 3 bases, with 25 bases between them. The CDR3 is CASSTSSSTGGVGKNIQYF. CDR3 in DNA: TGTGCCAGTAGTACATCCTCCTCGACAGGAGGGGTAGGCAAAAACATTCAGTACTTC.